Sequencing of this T cell receptor beta chain was carried out in a study of technical replicates of blood from several donors. The trim removed 5 bases at V and 0 bases at J, leaving 2 bases unmatched. Germline V gene data show CDR1 as SGDLS and CDR2 as YYNGEE. The CDR3 is 15 residues long. Generated by immunoSEQ multiplex PCR, the TCRdb table keeps only in-frame clones and is missing some. This table holds 56,000 or so clones, nearly 95% found once. The chain is built from TRBV9 and TRBJ1-6; 7 nucleotides align to TRBD1. Input material: PBMCs. The sequence derives from a human donor in good health. Some clones in this sample may be carry-over from other donors' samples. In DNA form, the CDR3 reads TGTGCCAGCAGGGGACAGAGCTCCTATAATTCACCCCTCCACTTT. This codes for CASRGQSSYNSPLHF. The full variable domain, in which reference TRBV9 and TRBJ1-6 provide the parts outside the CDR3, is DSGVTQTPKHLITATGQRVTLRCSPRSGDLSVYWYQQSLDQGLQFLIQYYNGEERAKGNILERFSAQQFPDLHSELNLSSLELGDSALYFCASRGQSSYNSPLHFGNGTRLTVT.